Each of the 16 T cell receptor beta chains below was sequenced from the same sample in a study of siplizumab effects on memory and regulatory T cells. Sequencing was performed with immunoSEQ multiplex PCR; in TCRdb, only in-frame clones are kept and a portion is missing. Seen here are 95,000 to 100,000 clones, 80% to 95% observed once, and the top ten hold around 12%. Material for sequencing was non-Treg CD4+ T cells sorted from blood. Source of these receptors: a human donor in good health.

This chain uses TRBV4-3 with TRBJ2-2; 10 bases map to TRBD2. This CDR3 has 18 residues. V dropped 1 base and J dropped 2; count of bases not matched to a gene: 7. The germline V gene encodes CDR1 LGHNA and CDR2 YSLEER. The CDR3 loop reads CASSQVVSGRTNTGELFF. As DNA, the CDR3 is TGCGCCAGCAGCCAAGTAGTTAGCGGGAGGACAAACACCGGGGAGCTGTTTTTT.

The chain links TRBV5-1 to TRBJ2-1, with unresolved D. V shed 4 bases and J shed 0 bases, with 11 bases lying between them. The CDR3 totals 15 residues. CDR1 is SGHRS and CDR2 is YFSETQ in the germline V gene. The CDR3 DNA sequence: TGCGCCAGCAGCGGCACAGCTAGCTCCTACAATGAGCAGTTCTTC. Amino acids: CASSGTASSYNEQFF.

This clone was detected once. The chain uses TRBV18 and TRBJ2-7; D not certain. This CDR3 comprises 15 residues. Trimming removed 2 bases from V and 1 base from J, with 12 bases in between. Germline V gene data show CDR1 as KGHSH and CDR2 as LQKENI. CDR3 sequence (DNA): TGTGCCAGCTCACCATCGATGGGGATGTCCTACGAGCAGTACTTC. Protein sequence: CASSPSMGMSYEQYF.

This rearrangement joins TRBV5-8 to TRBJ1-3; D is unresolved. V lost 1 base to trimming and J lost 1 base, with 3 bases between them. CDR1 and CDR2 from the germline V gene are SGHTS and YDEGEE. This CDR3 contains 13 residues. DNA of the CDR3: TGTGCCAGCAGCTTGCGGTCTGGAAACACCATATATTTT. It specifies CASSLRSGNTIYF.

The chain recombines TRBV19 with TRBJ2-3; no clear D. From germline, CDR1 is LNHDA and CDR2 SQIVND (reference sequence). The ends were cut back, 6 bases at V and 1 base at J, with 11 bases in the middle. This CDR3 is built from 14 residues. The CDR3 region is CASRWTHRTDTQYF. In DNA form, the CDR3 reads TGTGCCAGTAGATGGACCCACCGCACAGATACGCAGTATTTT.

The CDR3 DNA is TGTGCCAGCAGCGCAGGGGTAGAGACCCAGTACTTC. Its protein is CASSAGVETQYF. The genes are TRBV25-1 and TRBJ2-5; possibly TRBD1 for D (6 bases). CDR1 is MGHDK, CDR2 SYGVNS, per germline. The CDR3 is made up of 12 amino acids. With 6 bases removed from V and 4 bases from J, the gap between germline ends came to 9 bases.

CDR3 nucleotide sequence: TGCGCCAGCAGCCAAGTGTCAAACACTGAAGCTTTCTTT. Residues: CASSQVSNTEAFF. The chain carries TRBV4-1 and TRBJ1-1; D is uncertain. V was shortened by 1 base and J by 2 bases, with 5 bases between the two germline ends. The CDR3 is 13 residues long. Germline CDR1 reads MGHRA; CDR2 reads YSYEKL.

The CDR3 bases are TGTGCCAGCAGTTTGGGGGGGCTGGGAAACACCATATATTTT. Its protein product is CASSLGGLGNTIYF. The chain is built from TRBV28 and TRBJ1-3; TRBD1 is a possible D gene (6 bases). The CDR3 extends over 14 amino acids. V lost 3 bases to trimming and J lost 4 bases, with 10 bases between them. Germline-derived CDR1 and CDR2 are MDHEN and SYDVKM.

Worth noting for this clone: The same CDR3 also results from other DNA sequences found in this sample. Here the CDR3 reads CAWGRSYEQYF. The CDR3 coding sequence is TGTGCCTGGGGGCGTTCCTACGAGCAGTACTTC. The genes are TRBV30 and TRBJ2-7; D remains ambiguous. The CDR3 extends over 11 amino acids. Looked up from germline, CDR1 is GTSNPN and CDR2 is SVGIG (reference sequence). The germline V and J ends were trimmed by 5 bases and 1 base, with 6 bases remaining between them.

The V and J genes are TRBV27 and TRBJ2-7; tentatively, D is TRBD1 (5 bases). The ends were cut back, 4 bases at V and 4 bases at J, with 11 bases in the middle. Germline CDR1 MNHEY, CDR2 SMNVEV (reference sequence). The CDR3 extends over 13 amino acids. The CDR3 is CASSSYPGYEQYF. The DNA for the CDR3 is TGTGCCAGCAGTTCCTACCCAGGGTACGAGCAGTACTTC.

This clone came up once. The genes are TRBV4-1 and TRBJ2-1; D is uncertain. Per the germline V gene, CDR1 is MGHRA and CDR2 is YSYEKL. The CDR3 loop spans 12 amino acids. Trimming stripped 3 bases from V and 8 bases from J, with 8 bases between. CDR3 nucleotides: TGCGCCAGCAGCCACCTTTATGATGAGCAGTTCTTC. Amino acid sequence: CASSHLYDEQFF.

V and J are TRBV4-1 and TRBJ1-1; 9 nucleotides line up with TRBD1. With V trimmed by 1 base and J by 4 bases, 7 bases remained unmatched. The CDR3 is made up of 16 amino acids. Germline V CDR1 and CDR2: MGHRA, YSYEKL. CDR3 protein: CASSQATGGEGTEAFF. CDR3 nucleotides: TGCGCCAGCAGCCAAGCCACAGGGGGCGAGGGCACTGAAGCTTTCTTT.

The chain recombines TRBV19 with TRBJ1-5, with TRBD1 as a possible D gene (6 bases). Germline V CDR1 and CDR2: LNHDA, SQIVND (reference sequence). This CDR3 has 14 residues. Between the trimmed V and J ends, which lost 8 bases and 4 bases, there was a span of 15 bases. The CDR3 loop reads CASAAQGINQPQHF. DNA for the CDR3: TGTGCCAGTGCGGCACAGGGCATTAATCAGCCCCAGCATTTT.

This chain uses TRBV5-1 with TRBJ2-1, with 9 positions matching TRBD2. The germline V gene encodes CDR1 SGHRS and CDR2 YFSETQ. The CDR3 has 15 amino acids. V lost 6 bases and J lost 9; bases outside the gene matches: 13. The CDR3 loop is CASTTAGTSHSEQFF. The CDR3 DNA follows: TGCGCCAGCACCACCGCCGGGACTAGCCATAGTGAGCAGTTCTTC.

This chain connects TRBV5-6 to TRBJ1-1; D uncertain. The V gene lost 0 bases and the J gene lost 0 bases, with 6 bases spanning the gap. Looked up from germline, CDR1 is SGHDT and CDR2 is YYEEEE. The CDR3 length is 14 residues. CDR3 bases: TGTGCCAGCAGCTTGGTCCGACTGAACACTGAAGCTTTCTTT. As protein: CASSLVRLNTEAFF.

The rearrangement uses TRBV27 and TRBJ2-7; the match to TRBD2 covers 16 bases. The J segment lost 7 bases and the V segment lost 5 bases, leaving 5 bases of the junction unmatched. CDR3 length: 15 amino acids. Germline V gene data show CDR1 as MNHEY and CDR2 as SMNVEV (reference sequence). The CDR3 nucleotides are TGTGCCAGCAGTCGGGGGACTAGCGGGAGGGGGGAGCAGTACTTC. Protein product: CASSRGTSGRGEQYF.